This T cell receptor beta chain was recorded in a study of T-cell memory formation after mild COVID-19. Across the study: The two donors had largely donor-specific TCR clusters.

Germline V gene lookup returns CDR1 SGHVS and CDR2 FNYEAQ. This CDR3 region has 14 residues. V lost 5 bases to trimming and J lost 8 bases; unmatched junction nucleotides: 6. This clonotype was counted at least ten times. TCRdb fed the 5' RACE reads into MiXCR, producing one record per CDR3 protein. The table includes a few hundred thousand distinct CDR3 sequences, 20% to 25% detected once. The J gene is TRBJ1-4, the V gene TRBV7-6, with 9 bases matching TRBD1. The sequenced sample was PBMCs or a T cell subset sorted from them (not recorded which). The receptor's source is a man between 18 and 29 years old who had mild COVID-19 (a few samples of this study predate the infection). Cell type and time point are not known. CDR3 sequence reads: CASSDRGLREKLFF. The CDR3 DNA reads as TGTGCCAGCAGCGACAGGGGGTTGCGGGAAAAACTGTTTTTT.